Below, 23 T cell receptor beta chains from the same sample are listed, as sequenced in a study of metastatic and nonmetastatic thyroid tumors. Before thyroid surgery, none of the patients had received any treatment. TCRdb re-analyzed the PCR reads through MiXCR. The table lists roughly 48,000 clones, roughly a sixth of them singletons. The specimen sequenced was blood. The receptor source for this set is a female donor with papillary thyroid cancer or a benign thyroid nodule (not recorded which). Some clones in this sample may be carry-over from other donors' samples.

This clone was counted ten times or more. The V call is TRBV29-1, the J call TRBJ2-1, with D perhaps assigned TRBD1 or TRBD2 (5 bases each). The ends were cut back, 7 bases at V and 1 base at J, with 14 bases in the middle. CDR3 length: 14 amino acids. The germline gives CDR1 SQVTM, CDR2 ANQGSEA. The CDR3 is CSAVRGVSYNEQFF. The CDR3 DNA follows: TGCAGCGCGGTGAGGGGAGTGTCCTACAATGAGCAGTTCTTC.

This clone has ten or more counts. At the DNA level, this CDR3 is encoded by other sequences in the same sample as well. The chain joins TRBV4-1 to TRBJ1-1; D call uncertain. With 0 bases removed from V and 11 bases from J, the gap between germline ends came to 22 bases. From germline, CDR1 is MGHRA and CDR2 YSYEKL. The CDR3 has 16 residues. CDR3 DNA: TGCGCCAGCAGCCAAGATAGGAACAGAGGTAAAACGGGGGCTTTCTTT. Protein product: CASSQDRNRGKTGAFF.

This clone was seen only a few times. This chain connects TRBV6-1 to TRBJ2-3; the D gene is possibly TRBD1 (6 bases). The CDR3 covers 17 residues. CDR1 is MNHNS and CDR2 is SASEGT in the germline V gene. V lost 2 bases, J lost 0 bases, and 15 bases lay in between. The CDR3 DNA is TGTGCCAGCAGTGAATTAATAAAGGGGGATAGCACAGATACGCAGTATTTT. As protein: CASSELIKGDSTDTQYF.

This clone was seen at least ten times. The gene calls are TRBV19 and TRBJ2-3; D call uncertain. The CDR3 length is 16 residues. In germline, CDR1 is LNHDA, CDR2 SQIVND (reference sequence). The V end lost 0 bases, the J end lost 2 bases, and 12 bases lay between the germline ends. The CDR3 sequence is CASSIDMVPPTDTQYF. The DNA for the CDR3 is TGTGCCAGTAGTATAGATATGGTCCCCCCCACAGATACGCAGTATTTT.

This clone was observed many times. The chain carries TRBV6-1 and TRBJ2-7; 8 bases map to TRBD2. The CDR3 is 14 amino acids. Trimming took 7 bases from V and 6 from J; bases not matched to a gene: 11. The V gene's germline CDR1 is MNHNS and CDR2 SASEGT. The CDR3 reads CASNSPGLGSEQYF. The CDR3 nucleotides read TGTGCCAGCAATTCCCCGGGACTAGGCTCCGAGCAGTACTTC.

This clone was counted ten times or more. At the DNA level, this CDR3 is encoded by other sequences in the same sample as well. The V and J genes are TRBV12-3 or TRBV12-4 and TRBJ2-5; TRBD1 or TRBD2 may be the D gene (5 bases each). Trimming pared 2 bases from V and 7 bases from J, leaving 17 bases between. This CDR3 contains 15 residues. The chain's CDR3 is CASSLSGRARGTQYF. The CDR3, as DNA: TGTGCCAGCAGTTTAAGCGGCAGGGCCCGGGGGACCCAGTACTTC.

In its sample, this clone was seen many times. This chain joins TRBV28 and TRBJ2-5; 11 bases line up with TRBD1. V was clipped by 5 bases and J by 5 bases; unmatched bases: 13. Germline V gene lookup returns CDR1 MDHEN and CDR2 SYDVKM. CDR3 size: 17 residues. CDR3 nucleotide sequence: TGTGCCAGCAGTCCGCTTGGGGACAGGGGGTTCTTTGAGACCCAGTACTTC. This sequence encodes CASSPLGDRGFFETQYF.

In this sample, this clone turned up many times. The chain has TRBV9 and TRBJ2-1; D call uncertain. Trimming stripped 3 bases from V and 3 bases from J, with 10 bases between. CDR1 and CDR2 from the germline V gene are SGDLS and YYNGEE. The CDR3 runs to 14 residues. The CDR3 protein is CASSARLDYNEQFF. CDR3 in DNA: TGTGCCAGCAGCGCCCGACTCGACTACAATGAGCAGTTCTTC.

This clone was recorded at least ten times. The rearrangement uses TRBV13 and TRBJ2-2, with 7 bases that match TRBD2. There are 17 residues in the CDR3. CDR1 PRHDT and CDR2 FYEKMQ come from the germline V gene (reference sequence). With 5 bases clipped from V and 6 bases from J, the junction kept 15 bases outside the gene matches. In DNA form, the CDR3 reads TGTGCCAGCAGCCCACAATGGGGGACTAAGCGTCCCGGGGAGCTGTTTTTT. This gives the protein CASSPQWGTKRPGELFF. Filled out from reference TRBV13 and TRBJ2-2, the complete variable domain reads AAGVIQSPRHLIKEKRETATLKCYPIPRHDTVYWYQQGPGQDPQFLISFYEKMQSDKGSIPDRFSAQQFSDYHSELNMSSLELGDSALYFCASSPQWGTKRPGELFFGEGSRLTVL.

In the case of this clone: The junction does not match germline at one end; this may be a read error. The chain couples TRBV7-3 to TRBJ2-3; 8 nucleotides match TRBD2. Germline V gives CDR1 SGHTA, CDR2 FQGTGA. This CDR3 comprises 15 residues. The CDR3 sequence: CSSSFAGGSTDTQYF. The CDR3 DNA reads TGTTCCAGCAGCTTCGCGGGGGGATCCACAGATACGCAGTATTTT.

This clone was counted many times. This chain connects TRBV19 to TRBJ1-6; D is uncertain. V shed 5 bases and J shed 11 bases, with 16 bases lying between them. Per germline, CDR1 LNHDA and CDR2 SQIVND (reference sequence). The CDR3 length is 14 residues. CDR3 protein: CASSGGLSGTPLHF. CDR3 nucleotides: TGTGCCAGTAGTGGCGGGCTATCTGGGACACCCCTCCACTTT.

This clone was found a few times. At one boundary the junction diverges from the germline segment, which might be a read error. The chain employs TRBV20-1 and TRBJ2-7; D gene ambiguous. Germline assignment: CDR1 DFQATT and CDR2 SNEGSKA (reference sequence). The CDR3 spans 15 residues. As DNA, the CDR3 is TGCAGTGCTAGTGCGTTTTCGCGTACCTCCTACGGGCAGTACTTC. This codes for CSASAFSRTSYGQYF.

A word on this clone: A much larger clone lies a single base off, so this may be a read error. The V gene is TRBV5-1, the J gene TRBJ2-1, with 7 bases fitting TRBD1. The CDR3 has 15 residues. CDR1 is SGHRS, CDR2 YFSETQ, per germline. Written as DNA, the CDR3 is TGCGCCGGCAGCTTTCAGGGGGATCGCGACAATGAGCAGTTCTTC. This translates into CAGSFQGDRDNEQFF. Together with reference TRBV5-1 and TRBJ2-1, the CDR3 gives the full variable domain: KAGVTQTPRYLIKTRGQQVTLSCSPISGHRSVSWYQQTPGQGLQFLFEYFSETQRNKGNFPGRFSGRQFSNSRSEMNVSTLELGDSALYLCAGSFQGDRDNEQFFGPGTRLTVL.

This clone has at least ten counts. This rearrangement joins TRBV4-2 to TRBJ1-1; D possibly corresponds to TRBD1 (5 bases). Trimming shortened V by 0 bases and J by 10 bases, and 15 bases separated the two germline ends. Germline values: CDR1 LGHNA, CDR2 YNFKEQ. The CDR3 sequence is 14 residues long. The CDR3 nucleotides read TGTGCCAGCAGCCAAGAATCGGGGGTTATGAGAGCTTTCTTT. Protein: CASSQESGVMRAFF.

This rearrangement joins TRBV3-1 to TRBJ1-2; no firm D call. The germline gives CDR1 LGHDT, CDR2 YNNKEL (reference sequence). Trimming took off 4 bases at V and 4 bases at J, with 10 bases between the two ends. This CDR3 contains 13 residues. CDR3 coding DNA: TGTGCCAGCAGCCCAAGTGAAGTCTATGGCTACACCTTC. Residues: CASSPSEVYGYTF.

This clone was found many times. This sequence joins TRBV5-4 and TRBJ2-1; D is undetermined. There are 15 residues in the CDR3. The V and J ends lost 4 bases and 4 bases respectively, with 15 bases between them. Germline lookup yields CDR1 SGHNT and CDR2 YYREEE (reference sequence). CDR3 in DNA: TGTGCCAGCAGCGGGGAAGTCGGGCTTTACAATGAGCAGTTCTTC. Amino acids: CASSGEVGLYNEQFF.

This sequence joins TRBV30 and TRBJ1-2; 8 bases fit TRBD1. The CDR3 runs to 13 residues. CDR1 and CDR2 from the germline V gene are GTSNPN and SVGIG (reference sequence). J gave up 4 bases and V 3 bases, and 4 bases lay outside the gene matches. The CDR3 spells CAWRGQEFYGYTF. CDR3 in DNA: TGTGCCTGGAGGGGACAGGAATTCTATGGCTACACCTTC. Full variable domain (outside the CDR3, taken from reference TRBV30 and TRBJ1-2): SQTIHQWPATLVQPVGSPLSLECTVEGTSNPNLYWYRQAAGRGLQLLFYSVGIGQISSEVPQNLSASRPQDRQFILSSKKLLLSDSGFYLCAWRGQEFYGYTFGSGTRLTVV.

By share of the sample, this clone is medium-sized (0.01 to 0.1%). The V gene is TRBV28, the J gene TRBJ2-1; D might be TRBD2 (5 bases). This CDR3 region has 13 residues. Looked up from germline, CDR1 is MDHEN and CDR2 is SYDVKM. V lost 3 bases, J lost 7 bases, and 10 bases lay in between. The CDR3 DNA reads TGTGCCAGCAGTTTTCTTTCGGGGAATGAGCAGTTCTTC. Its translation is CASSFLSGNEQFF.

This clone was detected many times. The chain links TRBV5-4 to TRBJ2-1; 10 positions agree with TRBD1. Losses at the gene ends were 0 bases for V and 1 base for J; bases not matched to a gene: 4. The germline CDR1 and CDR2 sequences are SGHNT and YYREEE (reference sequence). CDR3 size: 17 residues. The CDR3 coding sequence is TGTGCCAGCAGCTTGGGACAGGGGGCGTCGTCCTACAATGAGCAGTTCTTC. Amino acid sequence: CASSLGQGASSYNEQFF.

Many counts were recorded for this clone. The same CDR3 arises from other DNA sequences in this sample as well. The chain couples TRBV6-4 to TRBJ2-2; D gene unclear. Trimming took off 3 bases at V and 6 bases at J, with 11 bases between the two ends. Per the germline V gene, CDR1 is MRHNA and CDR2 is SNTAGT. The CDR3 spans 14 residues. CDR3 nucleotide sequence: TGTGCCAGCAGTGATTTGACCAGCGCCGGGGAGCTGTTTTTT. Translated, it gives CASSDLTSAGELFF.

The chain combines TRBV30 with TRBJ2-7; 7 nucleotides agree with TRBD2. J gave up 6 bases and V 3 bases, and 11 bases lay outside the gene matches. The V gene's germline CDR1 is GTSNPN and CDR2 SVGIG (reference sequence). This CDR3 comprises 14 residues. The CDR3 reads CAWSKLAHVPEQYF. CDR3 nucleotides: TGTGCCTGGAGCAAACTAGCGCACGTCCCCGAGCAGTACTTC.

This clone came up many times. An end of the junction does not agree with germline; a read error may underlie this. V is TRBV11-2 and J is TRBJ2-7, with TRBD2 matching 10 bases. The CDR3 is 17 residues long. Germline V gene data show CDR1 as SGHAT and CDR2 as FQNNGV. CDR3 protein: CASSSGLAAFLDYAQYF. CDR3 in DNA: TGTGCCAGCAGCTCAGGACTAGCGGCGTTCCTCGACTACGCGCAGTACTTC.

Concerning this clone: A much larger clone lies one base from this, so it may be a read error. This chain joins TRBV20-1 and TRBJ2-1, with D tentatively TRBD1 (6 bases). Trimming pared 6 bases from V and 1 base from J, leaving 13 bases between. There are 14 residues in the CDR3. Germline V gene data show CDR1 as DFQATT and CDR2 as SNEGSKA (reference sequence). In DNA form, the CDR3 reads TGCAGTGCAATCCTCAGGGGATCCTACAATGAGCAGTTCTTC. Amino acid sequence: CSAILRGSYNEQFF.